What follows are 21 T cell receptor beta chains derived from one specimen sequenced in a study of type 1 regulatory T cells. One entry per CDR3 protein results from TCRdb running MiXCR on the reads. The sample has approximately 19,000 distinct CDR3 sequences; roughly 10% are singletons. The sample was CD4+ T cells, either the whole sample or a sorted fraction (not recorded which). These TCRs come from a human donor in good health.

This clonotype appeared a few times. V and J are TRBV7-2 and TRBJ2-7; TRBD1 matches 9 bases. The CDR3 extends over 15 amino acids. V lost 1 base, J lost 0 bases, and 1 base stayed unmatched. Germline V gene sequence: CDR1 SGHTA, CDR2 FQGNSA. The CDR3 DNA reads as TGTGCCAGCAGCTTAGGACAGGGGGGCTCCTACGAGCAGTACTTC. It codes for CASSLGQGGSYEQYF.

About this clonotype: This likely comes from a read error, as the CDR3 has no conserved phenylalanine or tryptophan at its end. The chain couples TRBV28 to TRBJ2-1; 7 positions match TRBD2. V trimming: 8 bases; J trimming: 6 bases; junction bases outside the gene matches: 13. The germline V gene has CDR1 MDHEN and CDR2 SYDVKM. The CDR3 runs 15 residues. This CDR3 reads CASDPSSGAFNEQFL. The CDR3 DNA is TGTGCCAGCGACCCATCTAGCGGAGCGTTCAATGAGCAGTTCCTC.

In its sample, this clonotype was seen a few times. The rearrangement links TRBV20-1 to TRBJ2-1; TRBD2 matches at 12 bases. Per germline, CDR1 DFQATT and CDR2 SNEGSKA (reference sequence). J gave up 7 bases and V 0 bases, and 10 bases lay outside the gene matches. The CDR3 totals 17 residues. The CDR3 DNA reads TGCAGTGCTAGAGATCTCCTAGCGGGAGGGTCTGGGAATGAGCAGTTCTTC. This gives the protein CSARDLLAGGSGNEQFF.

This clonotype is judged medium-sized. The chain is built from TRBV20-1 and TRBJ2-1; the match to TRBD2 covers 13 bases. The V gene end was trimmed by 5 bases and the J gene end by 5 bases; junction bases not matched to a gene: 3. Germline V lookup: CDR1 DFQATT, CDR2 SNEGSKA (reference sequence). The length of the CDR3 is 14 residues. Here the CDR3 DNA reads TGCAGTGCTCCGACTAGCGGGAGGCACAATGAGCAGTTCTTC. Translating it yields CSAPTSGRHNEQFF.

This clonotype was found many times. V usage is TRBV12-3 or TRBV12-4 and J usage is TRBJ1-5, with D possibly TRBD1 on 6 matching bases. Between the trimmed V and J ends, which lost 6 bases and 3 bases, there was a span of 12 bases. The CDR3 is made up of 14 amino acids. The CDR3, as DNA: TGTGCCAGCAGCCCGGACAGAAACAATCAGCCCCAGCATTTT. This sequence encodes CASSPDRNNQPQHF.

V gene TRBV11-3 combines with J gene TRBJ2-7; 9 bases map to TRBD2. Germline values: CDR1 SGHNT, CDR2 YENEEA. The CDR3 sequence is 13 residues long. Trimming took 5 bases from V and 5 from J; bases not matched to a gene: 4. CDR3 sequence reads: CASSPSGINEQYF. For the CDR3, the DNA is TGTGCCAGCAGCCCTAGCGGGATAAACGAGCAGTACTTC. The variable domain in full, completed from reference TRBV11-3 and TRBJ2-7, reads EAGVVQSPRYKIIEKKQPVAFWCNPISGHNTLYWYLQNLGQGPELLIRYENEEAVDDSQLPKDRFSAERLKGVDSTLKIQPAELGDSAVYLCASSPSGINEQYFGPGTRLTVT.

The chain recombines TRBV4-2 with TRBJ2-5; 9 bases line up with TRBD1. V was clipped by 0 bases and J by 3 bases; unmatched bases: 8. The CDR3 sequence is 17 residues long. Looked up from germline, CDR1 is LGHNA and CDR2 is YNFKEQ. The CDR3 loop reads CASSQDGSGTGKETQYF. The CDR3 DNA is TGTGCCAGCAGCCAAGACGGATCCGGGACAGGGAAAGAGACCCAGTACTTC.

The chain is built from TRBV6-5 and TRBJ2-2; D gene ambiguous. Between the trimmed V and J ends, which lost 6 bases and 6 bases, there was a span of 5 bases. CDR3 size: 11 residues. Germline-derived CDR1 and CDR2 are MNHEY and SVGAGI. Here the CDR3 DNA reads TGTGCCAGCAGAGAGTCCGGGGAGCTGTTTTTT. Translating gives CASRESGELFF.

By sample fraction, this clonotype is medium-sized. J is TRBJ2-7 and V is TRBV7-2; either TRBD1 or TRBD2 may supply D (5 bases each). V was cut by 5 bases and J by 7 bases, with 15 bases left in between. The CDR3 contains 13 residues. The germline V gene encodes CDR1 SGHTA and CDR2 FQGNSA. The CDR3 here is CASSPGTEGEQYF. CDR3 DNA sequence: TGTGCCAGCAGCCCCGGTACCGAGGGGGAGCAGTACTTC.

This clonotype was counted at least ten times. This chain joins TRBV2 and TRBJ2-2; D is ambiguous. The CDR3 is 12 residues long. Germline-derived CDR1 and CDR2 are SNHLY and FYNNEI. V lost 2 bases and J lost 6, with 4 bases in between. The CDR3 sequence: CASSELAGELFF. In DNA form, the CDR3 reads TGTGCCAGCAGTGAATTAGCCGGGGAGCTGTTTTTT.

The chain combines TRBV20-1 with TRBJ2-5, with 14 bases fitting TRBD2. Per the germline V gene, CDR1 is DFQATT and CDR2 is SNEGSKA (reference sequence). V lost 7 bases, J lost 5 bases, and 3 bases stayed unmatched. The CDR3 runs to 13 residues. For the CDR3, the DNA is TGCAGTGGGGGACTAGCGGGAGACGAGACCCAGTACTTC. This gives the protein CSGGLAGDETQYF.

This clonotype was detected only a few times. The chain joins TRBV15 to TRBJ2-7, with TRBD1 matching 9 bases. The ends lost 5 bases at V and 3 bases at J; junction bases unmatched: 8. Germline assignment: CDR1 LNHNV and CDR2 YYDKDF (reference sequence). The length of the CDR3 is 15 residues. In DNA, the CDR3 is TGTGCCACCAGCGGGGGACAGGGAGGATACTACGAGCAGTACTTC. It translates to CATSGGQGGYYEQYF.

Many counts were recorded for this clonotype. The chain is built from TRBV29-1 and TRBJ1-1, with TRBD1 as a possible D gene (5 bases). V lost 6 bases and J lost 3, with 17 bases in between. The CDR3 has 14 residues. Germline V CDR1 and CDR2: SQVTM, ANQGSEA. This chain's CDR3 is CSVNLANRYTEAFF. The CDR3 bases are TGCAGCGTGAACCTCGCTAACAGGTACACTGAAGCTTTCTTT.

This clonotype is deemed medium-sized. The V and J genes are TRBV7-2 and TRBJ2-3, with D perhaps TRBD2 (6 bases). The CDR3 spans 15 residues. Germline CDR1 and CDR2: SGHTA and FQGNSA. V dropped 1 base and J dropped 8 bases, with 16 bases sitting between them. The CDR3 spells CASSLEAGQRVTQYF. Written as DNA, the CDR3 is TGTGCCAGCAGCTTAGAAGCGGGCCAGAGGGTTACGCAGTATTTT.

The table lists this clonotype with many counts. This sequence joins TRBV24-1 and TRBJ2-2, with D possibly matching TRBD2 (5 bases). Per germline, CDR1 KGHDR and CDR2 SFDVKD. This CDR3 region has 15 residues. V was shortened by 7 bases and J by 4 bases, with 15 bases between the two germline ends. CDR3 DNA: TGTGCCACCAGGGGTGAGTTGGACTCCACCGGGGAGCTGTTTTTT. This codes for CATRGELDSTGELFF.

Worth noting for this clonotype: A single base separates this from a much larger clone, so it may be a read error. The V and J genes are TRBV20-1 and TRBJ1-5, with unresolved D. The CDR3 covers 15 residues. The V gene's germline CDR1 is DFQATT and CDR2 SNEGSKA (reference sequence). Trimming left V 5 bases short and J 3 bases short, with 17 bases between. The CDR3 DNA follows: TGCAGTGCTGACCCTACGGTTGAATCCAATCAGCCCCAGCATTTT. It codes for CSADPTVESNQPQHF.

Only a few counts were recorded for this clonotype. This chain links TRBV20-1 with TRBJ2-7; 10 bases agree with TRBD2. The CDR3 is 15 residues long. Per the germline V gene, CDR1 is DFQATT and CDR2 is SNEGSKA (reference sequence). J was trimmed by 1 base and V by 6 bases; bases with no gene match: 9. This CDR3 reads CSAPISGRVSYEQYF. The DNA for the CDR3 is TGCAGTGCCCCCATCAGCGGGAGGGTTTCCTACGAGCAGTACTTC.

Only a few counts were recorded for this clonotype. The chain couples TRBV19 to TRBJ1-1; D is uncertain. Germline CDR1 and CDR2: LNHDA and SQIVND (reference sequence). The CDR3 runs 12 residues. Trimming removed 6 bases from V and 7 bases from J, with 12 bases in between. CDR3 in DNA: TGTGCCAGTAGCCCACCGGCTGGTGAAGCTTTCTTT. It yields the protein CASSPPAGEAFF. Supplemented by reference TRBV19 and TRBJ1-1, the full variable domain reads DGGITQSPKYLFRKEGQNVTLSCEQNLNHDAMYWYRQDPGQGLRLIYYSQIVNDFQKGDIAEGYSVSREKKESFPLTVTSAQKNPTAFYLCASSPPAGEAFFGQGTRLTVV.

Comments on this clonotype: A much larger clone differs from this one at a single base, so this may be a read error. V is TRBV7-2 and J is TRBJ2-3, with 8 bases identical to TRBD2. V was clipped by 10 bases and J by 0 bases; unmatched bases: 6. The length of the CDR3 is 14 residues. The germline V gene has CDR1 SGHTA and CDR2 FQGNSA. DNA for the CDR3: TGTGCCAACCGGGAGGGACTGAGCACAGATACGCAGTATTTT. Translated, it gives CANREGLSTDTQYF.

A few counts support this clonotype. The V and J genes are TRBV7-2 and TRBJ1-2; D possibly corresponds to TRBD1 (5 bases). CDR3 length: 13 residues. Germline CDR1 is SGHTA and CDR2 is FQGNSA. Deletions cut 5 bases from V and 3 bases from J, with 10 bases between. For the CDR3, the DNA is TGTGCCAGCAGCCTCAGGGATGACTATGGCTACACCTTC. Translation gives CASSLRDDYGYTF.

V usage is TRBV5-6 and J usage is TRBJ2-1, with 12 bases identical to TRBD2. Germline V gene data show CDR1 as SGHDT and CDR2 as YYEEEE. The CDR3 runs to 15 residues. Trimming removed 4 bases from V and 7 bases from J; junction bases left unmatched: 6. In DNA, the CDR3 is TGTGCCAGCAGCGTGGGACTAGCGGGTTGGAATGAGCAGTTCTTC. Amino acids: CASSVGLAGWNEQFF.